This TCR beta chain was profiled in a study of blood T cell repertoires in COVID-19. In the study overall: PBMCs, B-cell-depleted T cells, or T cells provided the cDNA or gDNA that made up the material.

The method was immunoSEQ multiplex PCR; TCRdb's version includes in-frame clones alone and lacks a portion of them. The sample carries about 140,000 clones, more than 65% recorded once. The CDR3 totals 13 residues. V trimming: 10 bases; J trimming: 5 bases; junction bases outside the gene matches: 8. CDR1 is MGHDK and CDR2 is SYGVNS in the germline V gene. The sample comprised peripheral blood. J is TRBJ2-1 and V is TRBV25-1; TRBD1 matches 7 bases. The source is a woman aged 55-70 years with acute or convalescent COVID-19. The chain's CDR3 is CATAGTVNNEQFF. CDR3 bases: TGTGCCACCGCCGGGACAGTAAACAATGAGCAGTTCTTC.